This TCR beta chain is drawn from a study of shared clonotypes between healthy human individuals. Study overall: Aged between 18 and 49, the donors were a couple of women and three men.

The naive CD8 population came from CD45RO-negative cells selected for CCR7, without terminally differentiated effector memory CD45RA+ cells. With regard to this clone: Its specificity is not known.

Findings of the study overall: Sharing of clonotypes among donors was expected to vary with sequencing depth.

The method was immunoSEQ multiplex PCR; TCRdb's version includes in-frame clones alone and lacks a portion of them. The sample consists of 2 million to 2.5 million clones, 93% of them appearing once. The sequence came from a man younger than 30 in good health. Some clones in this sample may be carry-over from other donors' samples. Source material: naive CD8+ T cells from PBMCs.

CDR3 nucleotide sequence: TGTGCCAGCAGCCAAGGGACAGGGGAGGGGCAGTTCTTC. This translates into CASSQGTGEGQFF. The rearrangement uses TRBV7-9 and TRBJ2-1, with 10 bases aligning to TRBD1. Germline-derived CDR1 and CDR2 are SEHNR and FQNEAQ (reference sequence). The CDR3 is made up of 13 amino acids. J gave up 12 bases and V 5 bases, and 7 bases lay outside the gene matches.